Below are 25 T cell receptor beta chains sequenced from a single sample in a study of blood T cell repertoires in COVID-19. Clones were sequenced by immunoSEQ multiplex PCR, and TCRdb holds only the in-frame ones, with some missing. In the table there are 170,000 or so clones, 84% of which are singletons. Sequencing was done on a sample of peripheral blood. These receptors came from a man aged 18 to 29 with active or convalescent COVID-19.

J is TRBJ1-1 and V is TRBV7-2; possibly TRBD1 for D (5 bases). V was shortened by 1 base and J by 10 bases, with 10 bases between the two germline ends. Germline CDR1 SGHTA, CDR2 FQGNSA. The CDR3 contains 12 residues. The chain's CDR3 is CASSLGGDLAFF. The CDR3 DNA reads as TGTGCCAGCAGCTTAGGGGGGGACTTAGCTTTCTTT.

The rearrangement joins TRBV7-8 to TRBJ1-4; 8 positions match TRBD1. The length of the CDR3 is 14 residues. Germline V CDR1 and CDR2: SGHVS, FQNEAQ. V dropped 4 bases and J dropped 7; count of bases not matched to a gene: 5. The CDR3 DNA is TGTGCCAGCAGCTCAACAGGGGGTAGTGAAAAACTGTTTTTT. It specifies CASSSTGGSEKLFF.

Only a few counts were recorded for this clone. The J gene is TRBJ1-4, the V gene TRBV5-4; no clear D gene. Germline values: CDR1 SGHNT, CDR2 YYREEE (reference sequence). Trimming took off 4 bases at V and 0 bases at J, with 7 bases between the two ends. The CDR3 covers 14 residues. Here the CDR3 DNA reads TGTGCCAGCAGCACCAGGACAACTAATGAAAAACTGTTTTTT. Translating it yields CASSTRTTNEKLFF. Full variable domain (outside the CDR3, taken from reference TRBV5-4 and TRBJ1-4): ETGVTQSPTHLIKTRGQQVTLRCSSQSGHNTVSWYQQALGQGPQFIFQYYREEENGRGNFPPRFSGLQFPNYSSELNVNALELDDSALYLCASSTRTTNEKLFFGSGTQLSVL.

The chain has TRBV19 and TRBJ1-5; D possibly corresponds to TRBD1 (5 bases). Germline lookup yields CDR1 LNHDA and CDR2 SQIVND (reference sequence). Trimming took 1 base from V and 3 from J, leaving 13 bases between them. The CDR3 covers 16 residues. The CDR3 protein is CASSIAGRQNNQPQHF. CDR3 bases: TGTGCCAGTAGTATAGCAGGGCGGCAGAACAATCAGCCCCAGCATTTT.

The chain uses TRBV29-1 and TRBJ2-7; tentatively, D is TRBD2 (5 bases). Germline CDR1 SQVTM, CDR2 ANQGSEA. The CDR3 contains 14 residues. Trimming cost V 5 bases and J 0 bases, with 14 bases left between them. CDR3 loop: CSVNFAGRSYEQYF. The DNA for the CDR3 is TGCAGCGTTAATTTCGCGGGCCGCTCCTACGAGCAGTACTTC.

This chain uses TRBV2 with TRBJ1-5, with TRBD1 identical over 7 bases. J lost 4 bases, V lost 6 bases, and 9 bases had no gene match. There are 15 residues in the CDR3. CDR1 and CDR2 from the germline V gene are SNHLY and FYNNEI. The CDR3, as DNA: TGTGCCAGCAGGGCCTTGGGACAGCCTAATCAGCCCCAGCATTTT. Translation: CASRALGQPNQPQHF.

This clone was detected ten times or more. The chain uses TRBV11-2 and TRBJ2-2; 11 nucleotides align to TRBD2. The CDR3 totals 15 residues. With 6 bases clipped from V and 4 bases from J, the junction kept 4 bases outside the gene matches. CDR1 SGHAT and CDR2 FQNNGV come from the germline V gene. The DNA of the CDR3 is TGTGCCAGCAGAGGGACTAGCGGTTTCACCGGGGAGCTGTTTTTT. It is translated as CASRGTSGFTGELFF.

The V gene is TRBV27, the J gene TRBJ2-1; 7 nucleotides line up with TRBD1. This CDR3 has 17 amino acids. Germline V gene sequence: CDR1 MNHEY, CDR2 SMNVEV (reference sequence). The ends lost 0 bases at V and 8 bases at J; junction bases unmatched: 13. CDR3 protein: CASSLSFTGAPYDEQFF. The CDR3 coding sequence is TGTGCCAGCAGTTTATCCTTCACAGGGGCGCCTTATGATGAGCAGTTCTTC.

This chain uses TRBV15 with TRBJ1-2; 7 nucleotides agree with TRBD1. Looked up from germline, CDR1 is LNHNV and CDR2 is YYDKDF (reference sequence). V dropped 1 base and J dropped 1; count of bases not matched to a gene: 6. CDR3 size: 16 residues. The CDR3 DNA sequence: TGTGCCACCAGCAGAGGGGACAGCCGAAATAACTATGGCTACACCTTC. As protein: CATSRGDSRNNYGYTF. Using reference TRBV15 and TRBJ1-2 for the parts outside the CDR3, the full variable domain is DAMVIQNPRYQVTQFGKPVTLSCSQTLNHNVMYWYQQKSSQAPKLLFHYYDKDFNNEADTPDNFQSRRPNTSFCFLDIRSPGLGDTAMYLCATSRGDSRNNYGYTFGSGTRLTVV.

V usage is TRBV11-2 and J usage is TRBJ2-7; TRBD1 might be the D (6 bases). V was trimmed by 2 bases and J by 7 bases, leaving 21 bases between them. The V gene's germline CDR1 is SGHAT and CDR2 FQNNGV. This CDR3 spans 16 amino acids. CDR3 in DNA: TGTGCCAGCAGCTTACTTGTTTGGCCAGGGGCTCGTGAGCAGTACTTC. Translation gives CASSLLVWPGAREQYF.

The chain recombines TRBV3-1 (or the pseudogene TRBV3-2) with TRBJ1-3; D gene ambiguous. Germline V gene data show CDR1 as LGHDT and CDR2 as YNNKEL (reference sequence). Trimming pared 0 bases from V and 0 bases from J, leaving 6 bases between. The CDR3 contains 15 residues. The CDR3 DNA sequence: TGTGCCAGCAGCCAAGATACAGTCTCTGGAAACACCATATATTTT. The encoded protein is CASSQDTVSGNTIYF.

This sequence joins TRBV9 and TRBJ1-1; D gene ambiguous. The germline V gene encodes CDR1 SGDLS and CDR2 YYNGEE. The CDR3 is made up of 14 amino acids. Trimming removed 0 bases at V and 6 bases at J, with 12 bases between. CDR3: CASSVVSGYAEAFF. The CDR3, as DNA: TGTGCCAGCAGCGTAGTTTCCGGGTATGCTGAAGCTTTCTTT.

V is TRBV6-6 and J is TRBJ1-1, with D perhaps TRBD1 (6 bases). CDR3 size: 14 residues. Germline CDR1 is MNHNY and CDR2 is SVGAGI (reference sequence). The V gene lost 7 bases and the J gene lost 6 bases, with 18 bases spanning the gap. The CDR3 coding sequence is TGTGCCAGCACCCCCCCAGGGGCCCCGGCTGAAGCTTTCTTT. It specifies CASTPPGAPAEAFF.

The chain couples TRBV5-5 to TRBJ2-7; 8 bases are shared with TRBD2. Trimming took 4 bases from V and 3 from J; bases not matched to a gene: 6. CDR3 length: 14 amino acids. Per germline, CDR1 SGHKS and CDR2 YYEKEE (reference sequence). CDR3 amino acids: CASSLPGTSYEQYF. The CDR3 DNA follows: TGTGCCAGCAGCCTACCCGGGACTAGCTACGAGCAGTACTTC.

The rearrangement joins TRBV25-1 to TRBJ2-7; TRBD1 agrees at 9 bases. Germline assignment: CDR1 MGHDK and CDR2 SYGVNS. This CDR3 spans 14 amino acids. With 4 bases clipped from V and 3 bases from J, the junction kept 4 bases outside the gene matches. The CDR3 spells CASSAPTGGYEQYF. The CDR3 coding sequence is TGTGCCAGCAGTGCCCCGACAGGGGGCTACGAGCAGTACTTC.

This clone appeared once. The chain is built from TRBV7-2 and TRBJ2-7; 10 bases agree with TRBD2. Germline V gene sequence: CDR1 SGHTA, CDR2 FQGNSA. The CDR3 consists of 16 residues. V lost 5 bases, J lost 6 bases, and 13 bases stayed unmatched. This CDR3 is CASSARGPSGRSEQYF. The CDR3 DNA reads TGTGCCAGCAGCGCCCGCGGGCCTAGCGGGAGAAGCGAGCAGTACTTC.

The V gene is TRBV28, the J gene TRBJ1-1; D gene uncertain. Looked up from germline, CDR1 is MDHEN and CDR2 is SYDVKM. This CDR3 comprises 10 residues. V was pared by 9 bases and J by 5 bases, with 7 bases between. The CDR3 DNA reads TGTGCCAGTACGCGAACTGAAGCTTTCTTT. It encodes CASTRTEAFF.

The chain's CDR3 is CASSLDPLGASGRDTQYF. The CDR3 nucleotides are TGCGCCAGCAGCTTGGATCCTTTAGGCGCTAGCGGGAGAGATACGCAGTATTTT. V usage is TRBV5-1 and J usage is TRBJ2-3; TRBD2 aligns across 10 bases. This CDR3 region has 18 residues. Germline assignment: CDR1 SGHRS and CDR2 YFSETQ. The V segment lost 0 bases and the J segment 5 bases; nucleotides outside the gene matches: 12.

V is TRBV10-1 and J is TRBJ1-2, with TRBD1 identical over 8 bases. With 5 bases clipped from V and 1 base from J, the junction kept 15 bases outside the gene matches. The CDR3 is 18 residues long. CDR1 is WNHNN and CDR2 is SYGVQD in the germline V gene (reference sequence). CDR3 in DNA: TGCGCCAGCAGTTCCTTTCCGGGACAGGCCTTCCTTAACTATGGCTACACCTTC. It specifies CASSSFPGQAFLNYGYTF.

V is TRBV21-1 and J is TRBJ1-2; the table assigns TRBD1, which was not confirmed against the DNA. TRBV21-1 is flagged as a pseudogene. This CDR3 contains 16 residues. The CDR3 here is CASSKDLGTGMYGYTF. CDR3 bases: TGTGCCAGCAGCAAAGATCTCGGGACAGGGATGTATGGCTACACCTTC.

The gene calls are TRBV9 and TRBJ2-2; D possibly corresponds to TRBD1 (6 bases). The germline V gene encodes CDR1 SGDLS and CDR2 YYNGEE. The CDR3 is 15 amino acids. V was clipped by 3 bases and J by 5 bases, with 14 bases between them. The CDR3 loop reads CASSDTGIVTGELFF. The CDR3 DNA sequence: TGTGCCAGCAGCGATACAGGGATCGTAACCGGGGAGCTGTTTTTT.

V is TRBV4-2 and J is TRBJ1-2; D unresolved. The germline CDR1 and CDR2 sequences are LGHNA and YNFKEQ. The CDR3 loop spans 13 amino acids. With 5 bases removed from V and 7 bases from J, the gap between germline ends came to 14 bases. The CDR3 protein is CASSKVAFSGYTF. The CDR3 DNA sequence: TGTGCCAGCAGCAAAGTCGCGTTTTCTGGCTACACCTTC.

V gene TRBV7-3 combines with J gene TRBJ2-3, with TRBD2 matching over 9 bases. Germline CDR1 SGHTA, CDR2 FQGTGA. J gave up 2 bases and V 4 bases, and 7 bases lay outside the gene matches. CDR3 length: 16 amino acids. The CDR3 spells CASSSLGGRVTDTQYF. In DNA form, the CDR3 reads TGTGCCAGCAGCTCCCTCGGCGGGAGGGTCACAGATACGCAGTATTTT.

The gene calls are TRBV4-1 and TRBJ2-7, with 7 bases matching TRBD2. J was trimmed by 0 bases and V by 4 bases; bases with no gene match: 6. The germline CDR1 and CDR2 sequences are MGHRA and YSYEKL. There are 15 residues in the CDR3. DNA of the CDR3: TGCGCCAGCAGCCCCGGGGGAGGGCGCTCCTACGAGCAGTACTTC. It translates to CASSPGGGRSYEQYF.

This clone was counted ten times or more. The chain has TRBV2 and TRBJ2-2; TRBD1 is a possible D gene (5 bases). Trimming left V 6 bases short and J 6 bases short, with 11 bases between. CDR1 is SNHLY and CDR2 is FYNNEI in the germline V gene. The CDR3 spans 13 residues. CDR3 nucleotide sequence: TGTGCCAGCAGCCTCAGGGCTGCCGGGGAGCTGTTTTTT. It is translated as CASSLRAAGELFF. The full variable domain, with the rest looked up from reference TRBV2 and TRBJ2-2, is EPEVTQTPSHQVTQMGQEVILRCVPISNHLYFYWYRQILGQKVEFLVSFYNNEISEKSEIFDDQFSVERPDGSNFTLKIRSTKLEDSAMYFCASSLRAAGELFFGEGSRLTVL.